This is a list of T cell receptor beta chains from one sample in a study of CD8+ T cells in alopecia areata. Sequencing used immunoSEQ multiplex PCR; TCRdb keeps in-frame clones, though not all of them. The sample has approximately 90,000 clones, around 70% seen once; the top ten hold approximately 15%. This specimen consisted of CD8+ T cells sorted from blood, obtained around week 44, from a patient treated with tofacitinib. The source is a human donor with alopecia areata. CDR3s leave out the opening cysteine and the closing phenylalanine or tryptophan. Each record gives: V gene, J gene, CDR3 protein.

v_call: TRBV5-1; j_call: TRBJ1-1; cdr3_aa: ASSRTPNTEAF
v_call: TRBV4-3; j_call: TRBJ2-1; cdr3_aa: ASSQDRWRYNEQF
v_call: TRBV30; j_call: TRBJ1-2; cdr3_aa: ACAAYGYT
v_call: TRBV5-1; j_call: TRBJ2-3; cdr3_aa: ASSLASGGTDTQY
v_call: TRBV2; j_call: TRBJ2-1; cdr3_aa: ASSEGSGTSGYNEQF
v_call: TRBV30; j_call: TRBJ1-1; cdr3_aa: AWSSQLGTEAF
v_call: TRBV5-1; j_call: TRBJ2-2; cdr3_aa: ASRPTGTNTGELF
v_call: TRBV27; j_call: TRBJ1-2; cdr3_aa: ASSLGMGGGYT
v_call: TRBV30; j_call: TRBJ2-7; cdr3_aa: AWSVLNGGIYEQY
v_call: TRBV7-9; j_call: TRBJ1-1; cdr3_aa: ASSSTNRGYPEAF
v_call: TRBV7-2; j_call: TRBJ1-5; cdr3_aa: ASSPGQGNQPQH
v_call: TRBV4-3; j_call: TRBJ2-1; cdr3_aa: ASSAGTGGMYEQF
v_call: TRBV15; j_call: TRBJ2-1; cdr3_aa: ATGEDSFIPNEQF
v_call: TRBV10-2; j_call: TRBJ1-2; cdr3_aa: ASSQDGFYGYT
v_call: TRBV7-9; j_call: TRBJ1-2; cdr3_aa: ASSSSGTDGYT
v_call: TRBV19; j_call: TRBJ1-4; cdr3_aa: ASSIAPAGMRNEKLF
v_call: TRBV7-6; j_call: TRBJ2-5; cdr3_aa: ASSLDEGWGETQY
v_call: TRBV30; j_call: TRBJ1-4; cdr3_aa: AWSKTGKSTNEKLF
v_call: TRBV12-5; j_call: TRBJ2-7; cdr3_aa: ASGHHEQY
v_call: TRBV7-3; j_call: TRBJ2-7; cdr3_aa: ASSLGGSWDEQY
v_call: TRBV11-2; j_call: TRBJ1-2; cdr3_aa: ASSADRGPGYT
v_call: TRBV10-2; j_call: TRBJ2-2; cdr3_aa: ASVASHTGELF
v_call: TRBV4-1; j_call: TRBJ2-2; cdr3_aa: ASSLRTGGTGELF
v_call: TRBV4-1; j_call: TRBJ1-2; cdr3_aa: ASSQERSLHGYT
v_call: TRBV29-1; j_call: TRBJ2-2; cdr3_aa: SGKMTGNTGELF
v_call: TRBV4-1; j_call: TRBJ1-2; cdr3_aa: ASSDTGRDGYT
v_call: TRBV4-3; j_call: TRBJ1-1; cdr3_aa: ASSWNRGSNTEAF
v_call: TRBV29-1; j_call: TRBJ1-2; cdr3_aa: SVEDRHSDPYRGYT
v_call: TRBV29-1; j_call: TRBJ1-1; cdr3_aa: SVPGNTEAF
v_call: TRBV9; j_call: TRBJ2-7; cdr3_aa: ASSVDDGAGSSYEQY
v_call: TRBV25-1; j_call: TRBJ1-2; cdr3_aa: ASSETGDYGYT
v_call: TRBV9; j_call: TRBJ2-1; cdr3_aa: ASSPTSGGAYNEQF
v_call: TRBV27; j_call: TRBJ2-5; cdr3_aa: ASSPLKKQETQY
v_call: TRBV25-1; j_call: TRBJ1-2; cdr3_aa: ASSGDRQYGYT
v_call: TRBV2; j_call: TRBJ1-4; cdr3_aa: ASSDRVGEKLF
v_call: TRBV5-6; j_call: TRBJ1-2; cdr3_aa: ASSPSPGANYGYT
v_call: TRBV14; j_call: TRBJ1-1; cdr3_aa: ASSRGTGPGWAEAF
v_call: TRBV12-5; j_call: TRBJ1-3; cdr3_aa: ASGLGRRDTIY
v_call: TRBV27; j_call: TRBJ2-4; cdr3_aa: ASSRTSGGAKNIQY
v_call: TRBV2; j_call: TRBJ1-2; cdr3_aa: ASRGTDMRGGGYT
v_call: TRBV5-6; j_call: TRBJ2-1; cdr3_aa: ASSSPGRVGNEQF
v_call: TRBV5-1; j_call: TRBJ1-2; cdr3_aa: ASSLDRSGASIHGYT